The 14 T cell receptor beta chains presented below share a single source sample, sequenced in a study of blood T cell repertoires in COVID-19 (TCRdb year 2020). The library came from the immunoSEQ multiplex PCR assay. TCRdb took this table from immuneACCESS and kept in-frame rearrangements with V and J called. Such tables lack part of the clones; where checked against another copy, unresolved V genes explain under half of the gap, and the rest is unexplained. In this sample the table shows roughly 88,000 clones, 87% of which occur a single time. The ten largest clonotypes hold around 19% of the sample. Sequenced sample: peripheral blood. All receptors come from a woman aged 60-70 years with COVID-19, enrolled during active disease.

About this clone itself: Additional DNA sequences in this sample encode the identical CDR3. This chain connects TRBV19 to TRBJ1-2; weak D call: TRBD1 (6 bases). V lost 7 bases, J lost 2 bases, and 11 bases lay in between. Germline CDR1 is LNHDA and CDR2 is SQIVND (reference sequence). CDR3 length: 13 residues. The DNA for the CDR3 is TGTGCCAGTACCCCGGACAGAAACTATGGCTACACCTTC. Encoded protein: CASTPDRNYGYTF.

This clone has a single count. The V and J genes are TRBV5-1 and TRBJ2-5; TRBD2 agrees at 11 bases. The CDR3 is made up of 14 amino acids. Germline assignment: CDR1 SGHRS and CDR2 YFSETQ. After removal of 3 bases from V and 5 bases from J, the junction contained 3 bases not matched to a gene. The CDR3: CASSSGLAAETQYF. In nucleotides, the CDR3 is TGCGCCAGCAGCTCGGGACTAGCGGCCGAGACCCAGTACTTC.

The DNA of the CDR3 is TGTGCCAGCAGTCAGGACAGGGGAGGGTCACCCCTCCACTTT. Protein: CASSQDRGGSPLHF. This chain connects TRBV27 to TRBJ1-6; TRBD1 aligns across 9 bases. The length of the CDR3 is 14 residues. Germline V gene data show CDR1 as MNHEY and CDR2 as SMNVEV (reference sequence). The trim removed 5 bases at V and 10 bases at J, leaving 6 bases unmatched.

This chain links TRBV7-2 with TRBJ2-5, with 9 bases identical to TRBD2. Germline V CDR1 and CDR2: SGHTA, FQGNSA. The trim removed 5 bases at V and 3 bases at J, leaving 4 bases unmatched. The CDR3 loop spans 14 amino acids. The CDR3, as DNA: TGTGCCAGCAGCACCAGACTAGCGGAAGAGACCCAGTACTTC. Translated: CASSTRLAEETQYF.

The chain combines TRBV11-2 with TRBJ1-5, with 8 positions matching TRBD1. The junction had 6 bases not matched to a gene; V was cut back by 5 bases and J by 6 bases. The CDR3 is made up of 14 amino acids. CDR1 and CDR2 from the germline V gene are SGHAT and FQNNGV. The CDR3 sequence: CASSPTGVGQPQHF. The CDR3 nucleotides read TGTGCCAGCAGCCCGACAGGGGTAGGTCAGCCCCAGCATTTT.

The DNA for the CDR3 is TGTGCCAGCAGCCCAGGGACAGGGTTAAATCAGCCCCAGCATTTT. It encodes CASSPGTGLNQPQHF. The rearrangement joins TRBV7-9 to TRBJ1-5; 9 nucleotides line up with TRBD1. V lost 5 bases, J lost 4 bases, and 6 bases stayed unmatched. Germline-derived CDR1 and CDR2 are SEHNR and FQNEAQ (reference sequence). The CDR3 is 15 amino acids.

As concerns this clone: Sequence at one end of the junction differs from germline and may be a read error. The rearrangement links TRBV27 to TRBJ2-6; TRBD1 matches 8 bases. Germline lookup yields CDR1 MNHEY and CDR2 SMNVEV (reference sequence). The CDR3 loop spans 13 amino acids. This CDR3 reads CASSFTGGNVLTF. CDR3 nucleotide sequence: TGTGCCAGCAGCTTCACAGGGGGCAACGTCCTGACTTTC.

This rearrangement joins TRBV7-6 to TRBJ1-6; possibly TRBD1 for D (6 bases). The ends were cut back, 7 bases at V and 3 bases at J, with 13 bases in the middle. CDR1 and CDR2 (germline): SGHVS, FNYEAQ. This CDR3 spans 15 amino acids. In DNA, the CDR3 is TGTGCCAGCACCTCCCGACAGGACTATAATTCACCCCTCCACTTT. Translating gives CASTSRQDYNSPLHF. The entire variable domain, with the rest obtained from reference TRBV7-6 and TRBJ1-6, is as follows: GAGVSQSPRYKVTKRGQDVALRCDPISGHVSLYWYRQALGQGPEFLTYFNYEAQQDKSGLPNDRFSAERPEGSISTLTIQRTEQRDSAMYRCASTSRQDYNSPLHFGNGTRLTVT.

The rearrangement joins TRBV19 to TRBJ1-6; no reliable D call. The CDR3 runs 14 residues. Trimming shortened V by 10 bases and J by 4 bases, and 14 bases separated the two germline ends. Germline assignment: CDR1 LNHDA and CDR2 SQIVND (reference sequence). CDR3 DNA sequence: TGTGCCACCTCGGCGGATGGGTATAATTCACCCCTCCACTTT. This encodes CATSADGYNSPLHF.

The genes are TRBV7-3 and TRBJ2-5; 8 bases match TRBD1. The CDR3 spans 16 residues. V gave up 2 bases and J gave up 2 bases; unmatched junction bases: 7. Germline V CDR1 and CDR2: SGHTA, FQGTGA. The CDR3 loop is CASSLLGTGGQETQYF. CDR3 in DNA: TGTGCCAGCAGCTTATTGGGGACAGGAGGTCAAGAGACCCAGTACTTC.

The chain is built from TRBV6-2 or TRBV6-3 and TRBJ1-2; 7 nucleotides align to TRBD1. Germline CDR1 is MNHEY and CDR2 is SVGEGT. The CDR3 is 15 residues long. Losses at the gene ends were 2 bases for V and 0 bases for J; bases not matched to a gene: 3. This CDR3 reads CASSYGTVTNYGYTF. CDR3 in DNA: TGTGCCAGCAGTTACGGGACAGTCACTAACTATGGCTACACCTTC.

The CDR3 loop is CASRDSGHHEQFF. The CDR3 DNA follows: TGTGCCAGCCGGGACAGTGGGCACCATGAGCAGTTCTTC. The gene calls are TRBV12-3 or TRBV12-4 and TRBJ2-1; TRBD1 matches at 7 bases. V lost 8 bases and J lost 8; bases outside the gene matches: 9. The CDR3 is 13 residues long.

This sequence joins TRBV3-1 (or the pseudogene TRBV3-2) and TRBJ1-2; 7 bases line up with TRBD1. The germline CDR1 and CDR2 sequences are LGHDT and YNNKEL (reference sequence). Trimming at V came to 4 bases and at J to 9 bases, leaving 14 bases not matched to a gene. The length of the CDR3 is 15 residues. In DNA form, the CDR3 reads TGTGCCAGCAGCCCCGACGGGACAGCTAGTAGGAGCTACACCTTC. The encoded protein is CASSPDGTASRSYTF.

The V and J genes are TRBV13 and TRBJ2-1; D unresolved. Per the germline V gene, CDR1 is PRHDT and CDR2 is FYEKMQ (reference sequence). Trimming removed 1 base from V and 4 bases from J, with 8 bases in between. The CDR3 covers 14 residues. CDR3: CASSLVRQYNEQFF. Here the CDR3 DNA reads TGTGCCAGCAGCTTAGTTCGTCAGTACAATGAGCAGTTCTTC.